Reported below is one T cell receptor beta chain. Its specificity is unknown. On sorted subsets, replicate PCRs used 150 to 250 ng DNA, or about 33,000 T cell genomes. Repertoires were generated with immunoSEQ multiplex PCR, while TCRdb's copy carries only in-frame clones and drops some. Here the sample spans more than 2,000,000 clones, more than 85% being singletons. The sample comes from a study of shared clonotypes between healthy human individuals. Trimming left V 3 bases short and J 0 bases short, with 12 bases between. The germline V gene encodes CDR1 SGHAT and CDR2 FQNNGV. This CDR3 is built from 16 residues. Whole-study findings and limits: Genetic and exposure-history diversity was limited by the few donors. Approximately 4.9% of naive CD4 clonotypes were shared across a handful of donors.

The donor population consisted of healthy HIV-negative adults with no recent acute infections or vaccinations. The V call is TRBV11-2, the J call TRBJ1-3; D unclear. This TCR was recovered from a man between 18 and 29 years old in good health. Some clones in this sample may be carry-over from other donors' samples. Sequenced: naive CD4+ T cells from PBMCs. Subset denoted: CD45RA+ positively selected. The CDR3 reads CASSFSIQSSGNTIYF. CDR3 nucleotide sequence: TGTGCCAGCAGCTTCAGTATACAGAGCTCTGGAAACACCATATATTTT.